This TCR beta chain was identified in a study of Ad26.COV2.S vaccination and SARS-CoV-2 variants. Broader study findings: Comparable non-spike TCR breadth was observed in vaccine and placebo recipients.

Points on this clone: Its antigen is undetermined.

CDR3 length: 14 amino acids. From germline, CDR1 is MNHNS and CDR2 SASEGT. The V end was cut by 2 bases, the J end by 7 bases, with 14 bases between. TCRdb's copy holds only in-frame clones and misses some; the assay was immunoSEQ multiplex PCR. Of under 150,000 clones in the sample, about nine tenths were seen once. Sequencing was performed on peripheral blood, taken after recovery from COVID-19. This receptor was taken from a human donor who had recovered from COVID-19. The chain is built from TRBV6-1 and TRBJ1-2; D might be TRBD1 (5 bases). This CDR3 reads CASSEHQGGSGYTF. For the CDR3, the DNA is TGTGCCAGCAGTGAACATCAGGGTGGATCTGGCTACACCTTC.